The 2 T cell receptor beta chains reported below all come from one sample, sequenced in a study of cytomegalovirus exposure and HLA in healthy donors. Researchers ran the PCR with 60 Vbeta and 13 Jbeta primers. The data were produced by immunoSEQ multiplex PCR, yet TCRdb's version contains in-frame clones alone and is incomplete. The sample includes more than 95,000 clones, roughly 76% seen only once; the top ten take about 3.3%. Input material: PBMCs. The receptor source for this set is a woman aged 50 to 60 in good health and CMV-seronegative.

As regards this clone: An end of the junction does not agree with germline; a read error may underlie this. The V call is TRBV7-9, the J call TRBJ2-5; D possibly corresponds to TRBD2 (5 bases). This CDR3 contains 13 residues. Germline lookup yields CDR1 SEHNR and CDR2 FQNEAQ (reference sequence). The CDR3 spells CSSSLDGKETQYF. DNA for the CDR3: TGTTCCAGCAGCTTAGACGGGAAAGAGACCCAGTACTTC.

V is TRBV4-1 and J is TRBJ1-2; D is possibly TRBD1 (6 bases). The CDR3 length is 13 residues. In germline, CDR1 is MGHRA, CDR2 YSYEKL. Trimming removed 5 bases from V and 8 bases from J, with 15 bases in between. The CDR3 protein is CASSYTGLGGYTF. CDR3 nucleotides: TGCGCCAGCAGCTATACAGGGTTGGGAGGCTACACCTTC.